A selection of T cell receptor beta chains follows, all from one sample in a study of cytomegalovirus exposure and HLA in healthy donors. The assay was immunoSEQ multiplex PCR, and TCRdb's table has in-frame clones only and misses some. The sample shows about 130,000 clones, approximately 84% of them seen only once. The sequenced sample was PBMCs. The receptors shown here come from a man in his thirties or forties in good health and CMV-seropositive. Each CDR3 is given with its conserved first and last residue. Fields, in order: V gene, clone size, D gene, J gene, CDR3 protein, CDR3 DNA. The D gene is left open where the match is weak. Clone sizes are given selectively: once, few, many, or a class where the clone is expanded.

TRBV2	.	TRBD1	TRBJ2-3	CASSPGQGRTDTQYF	TGTGCCAGCAGCCCGGGACAGGGACGCACAGATACGCAGTATTTT
TRBV7-3	.	.	TRBJ2-1	CASSFGQGINEQFF	TGTGCCAGCAGCTTCGGGCAGGGTATCAATGAGCAGTTCTTC
TRBV5-6	.	TRBD1	TRBJ2-7	CASSFSHDRVLHEQYF	TGTGCCAGCAGCTTCAGTCACGACAGGGTCTTACACGAGCAGTACTTC
TRBV25-1	once	.	TRBJ1-6	CASSEFDRGRYNSPLHF	TGTGCCAGCAGTGAATTCGACAGAGGCAGGTATAATTCACCCCTCCACTTT
TRBV7-2	.	TRBD1	TRBJ2-5	CASSNQYGGQGLGETQYF	TGTGCCAGCAGTAACCAATATGGGGGACAGGGGTTAGGAGAGACCCAGTACTTC
TRBV28	.	TRBD2	TRBJ2-1	CASTSPGLAGDEQFF	TGTGCCAGCACCTCCCCGGGACTAGCTGGGGATGAGCAGTTCTTC
TRBV11-2	.	.	TRBJ2-7	CASSLPTAGFRHEQYF	TGTGCCAGCAGCTTACCCACGGCGGGGTTTCGGCACGAGCAGTACTTC
TRBV27	.	.	TRBJ1-1	CASSPTGNTEAFF	TGTGCCAGCAGTCCGACAGGGAACACTGAAGCTTTCTTT
TRBV4-3	once	TRBD1	TRBJ1-1	CASSQVTGDTEAFF	TGCGCCAGCAGCCAAGTCACAGGGGACACTGAAGCTTTCTTT
TRBV28	.	.	TRBJ1-2	CALREGYTF	TGTGCCCTCCGGGAGGGCTACACCTTC
TRBV19	once	.	TRBJ1-2	CASSRQDYGYTF	TGTGCCAGTAGTAGGCAGGACTATGGCTACACCTTC
TRBV29-1	.	TRBD1	TRBJ2-2	CSVEGQGSPGELFF	TGCAGCGTTGAGGGACAGGGGTCCCCGGGGGAGCTGTTTTTT
TRBV6-1	.	TRBD2	TRBJ2-1	CASRDGGYNEQFF	TGTGCCAGCAGGGACGGGGGGTACAATGAGCAGTTCTTC
TRBV2	.	.	TRBJ1-2	CASSEAPRGYTF	TGTGCCAGCAGTGAAGCGCCGCGGGGCTACACCTTC
TRBV7-2	.	TRBD2	TRBJ2-7	CASSLTSGSYEQYF	TGTGCCAGCAGCTTAACTAGCGGTTCCTACGAGCAGTACTTC
TRBV21-1	.	.	TRBJ1-5	CASSKVTDRVSQPQHF	TGTGCCAGCAGCAAAGTAACGGACAGGGTGAGTCAGCCCCAGCATTTT
TRBV6-5	.	.	TRBJ1-1	CASSSPQGRGAFF	TGTGCCAGCAGCTCCCCCCAAGGCAGAGGAGCTTTCTTT
TRBV6-6	.	.	TRBJ1-2	CAAGAPEIYGYTF	TGTGCCGCAGGGGCCCCGGAGATCTATGGCTACACCTTC
TRBV5-1	.	TRBD1	TRBJ1-4	CASSLRQGADNEKLFF	TGCGCCAGCAGCCTCCGACAGGGAGCAGATAATGAAAAACTGTTTTTT
TRBV7-9	.	.	TRBJ2-7	CASSFSGSTYEQYF	TGTGCCAGCAGCTTCTCAGGGTCCACCTACGAGCAGTACTTC
TRBV5-4	.	TRBD2	TRBJ2-1	CASSPRTSGAYNEQFF	TGTGCCAGCAGCCCCCGGACTAGCGGGGCCTACAATGAGCAGTTCTTC
TRBV4-3	.	TRBD2	TRBJ2-2	CASSPRLAGDGELFF	TGCGCCAGCAGCCCGAGACTAGCGGGGGACGGGGAGCTGTTTTTT
TRBV5-1	.	TRBD1	TRBJ2-6	CASKDRASGANVLTF	TGCGCCAGCAAGGACAGGGCCTCTGGGGCCAACGTCCTGACTTTC
TRBV5-1	.	TRBD1	TRBJ2-7	CASSNPGQSAYEQYF	TGCGCCAGCAGCAACCCGGGACAGAGCGCCTACGAGCAGTACTTC
TRBV5-4	.	.	TRBJ2-7	CASSFDGGFGEQYF	TGTGCCAGCAGCTTCGATGGAGGCTTCGGCGAGCAGTACTTC